Shown below are 3 T cell receptor beta chains from a single sample sequenced in a study of T cell responses to AZD1222 COVID-19 vaccine. Method: immunoSEQ multiplex PCR; TCRdb's copy keeps in-frame clones and lacks some. Of tens of thousands of clones in the sample, approximately 88% were seen once. Sequencing used peripheral blood, obtained on day 0 of AZD1222 vaccination. The receptors stem from an adult in good health.

In nucleotides, the CDR3 is TGTGCCAGCAGCCCCCGGGACAGGGGACGCACAGATACGCAGTATTTT. It is translated as CASSPRDRGRTDTQYF. The V call is TRBV3-1 (or the pseudogene TRBV3-2), the J call TRBJ2-3; 10 bases match TRBD1. The CDR3 is 16 amino acids. The V and J ends lost 4 bases and 1 base, in that order; junction bases with no gene match: 5. Germline CDR1 is LGHDT and CDR2 is YNNKEL (reference sequence).

This chain uses TRBV9 with TRBJ1-1, with D possibly TRBD1 on 6 matching bases. Germline V CDR1 and CDR2: SGDLS, YYNGEE. Trimming removed 7 bases at V and 5 bases at J, with 15 bases between. The CDR3 spans 13 residues. For the CDR3, the DNA is TGTGCCAGCGCACAGGGAGGAAGTACTGAAGCTTTCTTT. Its protein product is CASAQGGSTEAFF.

V gene TRBV28 combines with J gene TRBJ2-7; D might be TRBD2 (5 bases). Per germline, CDR1 MDHEN and CDR2 SYDVKM. The CDR3 contains 16 residues. Trimming shortened V by 7 bases and J by 2 bases, and 21 bases separated the two germline ends. CDR3 amino acids: CASTPGGVASTYEQYF. CDR3 DNA: TGTGCCAGCACCCCCGGTGGAGTAGCGAGCACCTACGAGCAGTACTTC.